The rows below give T cell receptor beta chains drawn from one sample of a study of regulatory T cells in long-lasting Graves disease. From the multiplex PCR reads, TCRdb called clonotypes with MiXCR, one entry per CDR3 protein. Among 400,000 to 600,000 distinct CDR3 sequences listed, about 22% were seen once. The specimen comprised peripheral blood mononuclear cells (PBMCs), sampled when the disease was refractory, from a patient treated with antithyroid drugs. The source of these receptors is a female donor with Graves disease. CDR3s include the opening cysteine and the closing phenylalanine or tryptophan. D genes are given only for firm matches. A clone size is listed for some rows: how often the clone was seen (once, few, many), or a class if it is expanded.

CDR3nt,CDR3aa,v_gene,j_gene,abundance,d_gene
TGTGCCAGCAGGGTGGGCTACTCCTATGGCTACACCTTC,CASRVGYSYGYTF,TRBV28,TRBJ1-2,.,.
TGTGCCAGCAGTGTACTCATGAACACTGAAGCTTTCTTT,CASSVLMNTEAFF,TRBV9,TRBJ1-1,many,.
TGTGCCAGCAGCCCGGGATGGGGGTTGGATTCACCCCTCCACTTT,CASSPGWGLDSPLHF,TRBV7-9,TRBJ1-6,.,.
TGCAGTGCTAGAGACCCAGGGGGCAACGACGAGCAGTACTTC,CSARDPGGNDEQYF,TRBV20-1,TRBJ2-7,once,TRBD1
TGTGCCAGCACCACAGGGTTGGATCAGCCCCAGCATTTT,CASTTGLDQPQHF,TRBV6-1,TRBJ1-5,few,.
TGTGCCAGCAGTTATCTTGCCGGATCCTACGAGCAGTACTTC,CASSYLAGSYEQYF,TRBV6-5,TRBJ2-7,.,.
TGTGCCTGGAGTGGGGGCGAAAAACTGTTTTTT,CAWSGGEKLFF,TRBV30,TRBJ1-4,many,.
TGTGCCAGCAGTCCCCTGGGACAGGGCACCGGGGAGCTGTTTTTT,CASSPLGQGTGELFF,TRBV12-3/TRBV12-4,TRBJ2-2,few,TRBD1
TGTGCCAGCAGCCCTGGACAGGGGGTCGAGCAGTACTTC,CASSPGQGVEQYF,TRBV28,TRBJ2-7,many,TRBD1
TGTGCCAGCAGCTTAGTTCCAGGGAAGAGGACTGAAGCTTTCTTT,CASSLVPGKRTEAFF,TRBV11-2,TRBJ1-1,many,.
TGTGCCAGCAGTAGGGGATCCGGGGAGCTGTTTTTT,CASSRGSGELFF,TRBV12-3/TRBV12-4,TRBJ2-2,.,.
TGTGCCAGCAGTAACGGGCAGATGAACACTGAAGCTTTCTTT,CASSNGQMNTEAFF,TRBV27,TRBJ1-1,few,.
TGTGCCAGCAGCCGACCCGGAACGAAGAACACTGAAGCTTTCTTT,CASSRPGTKNTEAFF,TRBV27,TRBJ1-1,few,.
TGCAGCGTTGAGAGGACAGTGATAAACACTGAAGCTTTCTTT,CSVERTVINTEAFF,TRBV29-1,TRBJ1-1,.,.
TGTGCCAGTAGTATAGGGGCAGGGGGAAGCACTGAAGCTTTCTTT,CASSIGAGGSTEAFF,TRBV19,TRBJ1-1,few,TRBD1
TGTGCCAGCACCGGGACTAGCTACGAGCAGTACTTC,CASTGTSYEQYF,TRBV13,TRBJ2-7,.,TRBD2
TGTGCCAGCAGCCTACCAACCCAGGGTCCTGGCAAAAACATTCAGTACTTC,CASSLPTQGPGKNIQYF,TRBV7-8,TRBJ2-4,.,.
TGCAGTGCTAGATCCCGGGACAGAGGGTTCTCCTACGAGCAGTACTTC,CSARSRDRGFSYEQYF,TRBV20-1,TRBJ2-7,.,TRBD1
TGTGCCAGCAGCGTAGAAGGTCTGTCGGCAGAGACCCAGTACTTC,CASSVEGLSAETQYF,TRBV9,TRBJ2-5,.,.
TGTGCCAGCAGTTTCGCTCGCTGGGGGGACAGGGGGATGACCCCCCATCAGCCCCAGCATTTT,CASSFARWGDRGMTPHQPQHF,TRBV28,TRBJ1-5,many,TRBD1
TGTGCCAGCAGCGTCCTAAGGGTGAGCAGGGGAAGAAACTATGGCTACACCTTC,CASSVLRVSRGRNYGYTF,TRBV7-9,TRBJ1-2,many,.
TGCGCCAGCAGCTTTGAGGGGTATGCCACTGAAGCTTTCTTT,CASSFEGYATEAFF,TRBV5-1,TRBJ1-1,.,.
TGTGCCAGCAGCACACAGGCTTCAACCGATACTAACCATGGCTACACCTTC,CASSTQASTDTNHGYTF,TRBV7-2,TRBJ1-2,.,.
TGTGCCAGCAGCTTAACGTCTCAGGCGGGCGGGGAGCTGTTTTTT,CASSLTSQAGGELFF,TRBV7-3,TRBJ2-2,few,.
TGTGCCAGCAGCTACCGACAGTCCCCTTATGGCTACACCTTC,CASSYRQSPYGYTF,TRBV7-9,TRBJ1-2,.,.
TGTGCCAGCAGCCCCTCGGGGGCCGGGAACACCGGGGAGCTGTTTTTT,CASSPSGAGNTGELFF,TRBV9,TRBJ2-2,.,.
TGTGCCAGCAGCGGGAGCGGGGTTGGCACTGAAGCTTTCTTT,CASSGSGVGTEAFF,TRBV11-2,TRBJ1-1,many,.
TGTGCCAGCAGCCCCGGGACAGAACCCTACGAGCAGTACTTC,CASSPGTEPYEQYF,TRBV6-1,TRBJ2-7,few,TRBD1
TGTGCCAGCAGACCCGGGAGGGTGGATGGCTACACCTTC,CASRPGRVDGYTF,TRBV12-3/TRBV12-4,TRBJ1-2,many,.
TGTGCCAGCCAGGCCCGGCGACAGGGGGTCACAGATACGCAGTATTTT,CASQARRQGVTDTQYF,TRBV19,TRBJ2-3,.,TRBD1
TGCAGTGCTAGAGTGGACACAGATAATGAAAAACTGTTTTTT,CSARVDTDNEKLFF,TRBV20-1,TRBJ1-4,few,.
TGTGCCAGCAGAGTAGGGACAGACTTCTATGGCTACACCTTC,CASRVGTDFYGYTF,TRBV28,TRBJ1-2,many,TRBD1
TGTGCCAGCAGCGGATCTCGTGGGAACTATGGCTACACCTTC,CASSGSRGNYGYTF,TRBV28,TRBJ1-2,few,.
TGTGCCATCAGTGAGTCGAAGGGCTCCTACGAGCAGTACTTC,CAISESKGSYEQYF,TRBV10-3,TRBJ2-7,.,.
TGTGCCAGCAGACAGGCTCCTCAGACCGGGGAGCTGTTTTTT,CASRQAPQTGELFF,TRBV2,TRBJ2-2,few,.
TGTGCCACCAGTGATTCCAGGGTGAACACTGAAGCTTTCTTT,CATSDSRVNTEAFF,TRBV24-1,TRBJ1-1,few,.
TGCAGTGCTAGGGGGACGCTTACCTACGAGCAGTACTTC,CSARGTLTYEQYF,TRBV20-1,TRBJ2-7,many,.
TGCAGCGTTGAGGGACACGGAGCGAACACTGAAGCTTTCTTT,CSVEGHGANTEAFF,TRBV29-1,TRBJ1-1,many,.
TGTGCCAGTAGGGACGTATTCAGTCAGCCCCAGCATTTT,CASRDVFSQPQHF,TRBV19,TRBJ1-5,.,.
TGTGCCAGCAGTGAACTTGCAGGTCCGAACACTGAAGCTTTCTTT,CASSELAGPNTEAFF,TRBV2,TRBJ1-1,many,.
TGTGCCAGTAAGCAGGGGGCTTATGGCTACACCTTC,CASKQGAYGYTF,TRBV19,TRBJ1-2,.,TRBD1
TGCAGCGTAGCCCAGGGGGGCCACCAAGAGACCCAGTACTTC,CSVAQGGHQETQYF,TRBV29-1,TRBJ2-5,few,.
TGTGCCAGCAGCCAAGAGGGGGGTTCAGGGAGCTATGGCTACACCTTC,CASSQEGGSGSYGYTF,TRBV3-1,TRBJ1-2,.,.
TGTGCCAGCAGCGATTGGGGGTCCTACAATGAGCAGTTCTTC,CASSDWGSYNEQFF,TRBV7-9,TRBJ2-1,few,.
TGTGCCAGCAGTTTGAAGGGAGAAGAGACCCAGTACTTC,CASSLKGEETQYF,TRBV27,TRBJ2-5,many,.
TGCAGCGTAGCCGACACCTTCATGAACACTGAAGCTTTCTTT,CSVADTFMNTEAFF,TRBV29-1,TRBJ1-1,few,.
TGTGCCAGCAGTCCTCAGGAATATGGCTACACCTTC,CASSPQEYGYTF,TRBV28,TRBJ1-2,many,.
TGTGCCAGCAGCCAACGGGGTGGCTACACCTTC,CASSQRGGYTF,TRBV3-1,TRBJ1-2,many,.
TGTGCCTGGAGTGTCCAGGGAACAGATACGCAGTATTTT,CAWSVQGTDTQYF,TRBV30,TRBJ2-3,.,.